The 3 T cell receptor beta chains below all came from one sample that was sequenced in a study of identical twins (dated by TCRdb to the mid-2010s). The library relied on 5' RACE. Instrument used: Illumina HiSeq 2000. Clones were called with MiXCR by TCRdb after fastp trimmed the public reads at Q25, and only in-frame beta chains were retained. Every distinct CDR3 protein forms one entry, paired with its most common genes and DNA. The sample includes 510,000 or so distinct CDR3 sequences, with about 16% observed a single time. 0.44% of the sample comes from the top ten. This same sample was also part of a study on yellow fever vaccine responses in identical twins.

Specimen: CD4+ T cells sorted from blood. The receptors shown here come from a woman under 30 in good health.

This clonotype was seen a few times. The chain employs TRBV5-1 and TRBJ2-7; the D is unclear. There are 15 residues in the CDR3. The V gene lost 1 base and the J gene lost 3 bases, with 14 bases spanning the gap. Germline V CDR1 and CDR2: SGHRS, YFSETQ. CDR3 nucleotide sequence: TGCGCCAGCAGCTTGAGGTCAGGCGGCGACTACGAGCAGTACTTC. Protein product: CASSLRSGGDYEQYF.

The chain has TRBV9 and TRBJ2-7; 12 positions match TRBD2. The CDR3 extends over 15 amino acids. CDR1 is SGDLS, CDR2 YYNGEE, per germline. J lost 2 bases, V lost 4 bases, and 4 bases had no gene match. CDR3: CASSPLAGGTYEQYF. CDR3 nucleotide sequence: TGTGCCAGCAGCCCACTAGCGGGAGGTACCTACGAGCAGTACTTC.

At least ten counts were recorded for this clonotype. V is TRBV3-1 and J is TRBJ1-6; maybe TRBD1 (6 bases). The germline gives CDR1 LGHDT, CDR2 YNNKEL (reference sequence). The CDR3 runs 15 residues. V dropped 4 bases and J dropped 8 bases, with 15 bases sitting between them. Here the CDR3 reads CASSPRDTWYSPLHF. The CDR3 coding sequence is TGTGCCAGCAGCCCACGGGACACCTGGTATTCACCCCTCCACTTT.